These T cell receptor beta chains were read from a single sample in a study of blood T cell repertoires in COVID-19. Libraries were prepared by immunoSEQ multiplex PCR; TCRdb keeps only in-frame clonotypes and omits some of them. This table has more than 400,000 clones, 87% appearing once. The source material was PBMCs or T cells enriched from blood (not recorded which). The receptors here all came from a woman aged 18-29 years who had recovered from COVID-19. The CDR3 runs from the conserved cysteine through the conserved F or W. A D gene is named only where the DNA matches it firmly. Some rows mark clone size as missing; the rest say once, few, many or name a class of expanded clone.

V gene	J gene	D gene	clone size	CDR3 DNA	CDR3 protein
TRBV6-1	TRBJ2-3	-	-	TGTGCCAGCAGTGACCAGACGGACAGTTGGAGCACAGATACGCAGTATTTT	CASSDQTDSWSTDTQYF
TRBV5-1	TRBJ2-7	-	-	TGCGCCAGCAGCTTGGGAGGGGGAACGTCGGACGAGCAGTACTTC	CASSLGGGTSDEQYF
TRBV2	TRBJ1-1	-	-	TGTGCCAGCAACAGACAGAACACTGAAGCTTTCTTT	CASNRQNTEAFF
TRBV5-1	TRBJ1-1	-	-	TGCGCCAGCAGCTTCAGGAGGAAGGGTGCCACTGAAGCTTTCTTT	CASSFRRKGATEAFF
TRBV28	TRBJ2-1	-	-	TGTGCCACCCAGAGGTATAGTCATGAGCAGTTCTTC	CATQRYSHEQFF
TRBV4-1	TRBJ2-3	-	-	TGCGCCAGCAGCAAATCGCAGGGGACCTTCACAGATACGCAGTATTTT	CASSKSQGTFTDTQYF
TRBV5-1	TRBJ2-5	-	-	TGCGCCAGCAGCCCTAACCAGGGTGGAGAGACCCAGTACTTC	CASSPNQGGETQYF
TRBV7-9	TRBJ2-7	TRBD2	-	TGTGCCAGCAGCCCGAGGTATCCAGCGGGGGGGCAAAACGAGCAGTACTTC	CASSPRYPAGGQNEQYF
TRBV6-1	TRBJ1-1	-	-	TGTGCCAGCAGTGAAGGATGGACAGAGAACACTGAAGCTTTCTTT	CASSEGWTENTEAFF
TRBV3-1/TRBV3-2	TRBJ1-4	-	-	TGTGCCAGCAGCCCCCGGGACTGGGGAAAACTGTTTTTT	CASSPRDWGKLFF
TRBV7-9	TRBJ1-2	TRBD1	-	TGTGCCAGCAGCTTAGCTCTGACAGGGCAGGGCTACACCTTC	CASSLALTGQGYTF
TRBV30	TRBJ1-1	-	-	TGTGCCTGGTCCCGGGGTAACATTGAAGCTTTCTTT	CAWSRGNIEAFF
TRBV4-1	TRBJ1-5	TRBD1	-	TGCGCCAGCAGCCAAGGGGCTTTGGCAGGGGGTCTTTATCAGCCCCAGCATTTT	CASSQGALAGGLYQPQHF
TRBV6-5	TRBJ1-2	TRBD1	-	TGTGCCGCTTTGGACAGGGCTAACTATGGCTACACCTTC	CAALDRANYGYTF
TRBV30	TRBJ1-3	-	-	TGTGCCTGGTCCACCGGGACACCAACTGGAAACACCATATATTTT	CAWSTGTPTGNTIYF
TRBV6-6	TRBJ2-1	-	-	TGTGCCAGCAGTCCTAACCCTTCGAGGGGGGGTGACAATGAGCAGTTCTTC	CASSPNPSRGGDNEQFF
TRBV12-5	TRBJ2-3	TRBD2	-	TGTGCTAGTGGCCGAATAGCGGGGGGGCTAACAGATACGCAGTATTTT	CASGRIAGGLTDTQYF
TRBV12-5	TRBJ2-7	-	-	TGTGCTAGTTCTCTGGACAGTACCTTGTACGAGCAGTACTTC	CASSLDSTLYEQYF
TRBV7-9	TRBJ1-4	-	-	TGTGCCAGCAGCTTAGGAGTATGGGACTCCCTCAATGAAAAACTGTTTTTT	CASSLGVWDSLNEKLFF
TRBV7-9	TRBJ1-1	TRBD1	-	TGTGCCAGCAGCCCGTTATACAGGGGGCTCGCGTTCATGAACACTGAAGCTTTCTTT	CASSPLYRGLAFMNTEAFF
TRBV3-1/TRBV3-2	TRBJ2-5	TRBD2	-	TGTGCCAGCAGCCCCCTCGCCGGGGGGAAGACCCAGTACTTC	CASSPLAGGKTQYF
TRBV15	TRBJ2-1	TRBD2	-	TGTGCCACCAGCAGCGGGGGGTCCTACAATGAGCAGTTCTTC	CATSSGGSYNEQFF
TRBV7-8	TRBJ2-3	-	-	TGTGCCAGCAGCACACAGGGACGCGGAGATACGCAGTATTTT	CASSTQGRGDTQYF
TRBV30	TRBJ2-5	TRBD2	-	TGTGCCTGGAGTGCGGGGGGGCCGACGGAGACCCAGTACTTC	CAWSAGGPTETQYF
TRBV19	TRBJ1-4	-	-	TGTGCCAGTAGTGATCGACAGAGACCTGAAAAACTGTTTTTT	CASSDRQRPEKLFF
TRBV28	TRBJ2-2	-	-	TGTGCCAGCAGTTTTGGCGGGACCGGGGAGCTGTTTTTT	CASSFGGTGELFF
TRBV5-6	TRBJ1-4	-	-	TGTGCCAGCAGCCATCCTAGTAATGAAAAACTGTTTTTT	CASSHPSNEKLFF
TRBV4-1	TRBJ2-1	TRBD2	-	TGCGCCAGCAGCCCGGGACTAGCGGGGGGTACCTCCTACAATGAGCAGTTCTTC	CASSPGLAGGTSYNEQFF
TRBV4-1	TRBJ1-5	-	-	TGCGCCAGCAGCCAAGTACCAGGGGGCAATCAGCCCCAGCATTTT	CASSQVPGGNQPQHF
TRBV7-9	TRBJ1-1	-	once	TGTGCCAGCAGCCCAGCGGGGAGGACAAACACTGAAGCTTTCTTT	CASSPAGRTNTEAFF
TRBV11-3	TRBJ1-5	TRBD1	-	TGTGCCAGCAGCCCCTCCGGGACAGGGGGACAGCCCCAGCATTTT	CASSPSGTGGQPQHF
TRBV18	TRBJ1-4	-	-	TGTGCCAGCTCCCGGAGGGTTAATGAAAAACTGTTTTTT	CASSRRVNEKLFF
TRBV27	TRBJ1-3	TRBD1	few	TGTGCCAGCAGTTTCGGGACAGCTACTGGAAACACCATATATTTT	CASSFGTATGNTIYF
TRBV19	TRBJ2-4	TRBD2	-	TGTGCCAGTAGTATGGTTAGCGGGGGTCTAGACATTCAGTACTTC	CASSMVSGGLDIQYF
TRBV6-5	TRBJ1-1	-	-	TGTGCCAGCAGTTACTCGGGGGCAGCGATGAACACTGAAGCTTTCTTT	CASSYSGAAMNTEAFF
TRBV10-1	TRBJ1-2	-	once	TGCGCCGGCCGCGGGGGCTCCAGTGGCTACACCTTC	CAGRGGSSGYTF
TRBV12-5	TRBJ2-3	TRBD2	-	TGTGCTAGTAAACCCTTACTAGCGGGGGGGCCTGGCACAGATACGCAGTATTTT	CASKPLLAGGPGTDTQYF
TRBV7-9	TRBJ2-2	-	-	TGTGCCAGCAGCTTAGGAACAGAAGAGCTGTTTTTT	CASSLGTEELFF
TRBV18	TRBJ2-7	TRBD1	-	TGTGCCAGCTCCCGCGGGACAGGGGGCTACGAGCAGTACTTC	CASSRGTGGYEQYF
TRBV2	TRBJ1-1	-	-	TGTGCCAGCAGGGATAACAGCTACACTGAAGCTTTCTTT	CASRDNSYTEAFF
TRBV27	TRBJ2-7	-	-	TGTGCCAGCTCCCAGGGCCACGAGCAGTACTTC	CASSQGHEQYF
TRBV4-1	TRBJ2-1	-	-	TGCGCCAGCAGCCAAGTGAGGTACAATGAGCAGTTCTTC	CASSQVRYNEQFF
TRBV12-3/TRBV12-4	TRBJ1-1	-	-	TGTGCCAGCACTTCGACGGGACATTCTTCAGGTTTCTTT	CASTSTGHSSGFF
TRBV6-4	TRBJ1-5	TRBD1	-	TGTGCCAGCAGTGCGGACAGGACGAGGGACGGCAATCAGCCCCAGCATTTT	CASSADRTRDGNQPQHF
TRBV11-3	TRBJ2-1	TRBD1	-	TGTGCCAGCAGCTTAGTTGGGGGACAGGGGGCTTATGAGCAGTTCTTC	CASSLVGGQGAYEQFF
TRBV5-4	TRBJ1-5	-	-	TGTGCCAGCAGCGAGCGAAATCAGCCCCAGCATTTT	CASSERNQPQHF
TRBV6-5	TRBJ2-5	TRBD2	-	TGTGCCAGCAGTTACTATAGCGGGGGGGCGGATGAGACCCAGTACTTC	CASSYYSGGADETQYF
TRBV6-5	TRBJ2-5	-	-	TGTGCCAGCGGAACGACACAAGAGACCCAGTACTTC	CASGTTQETQYF
TRBV19	TRBJ1-5	TRBD1	-	TGTGCCACTCGAGGGACAGATTTTAATCAGCCCCAGCATTTT	CATRGTDFNQPQHF
TRBV27	TRBJ2-7	TRBD2	once	TGTGCCAGCGACCGGTCTACCGGGACTAGCGGGGGCCCGGGGGAGTACGAGCAGTACTTC	CASDRSTGTSGGPGEYEQYF
TRBV29-1	TRBJ1-1	TRBD1	-	TGCAGCGCCAGACAGGGAACCAACACTGAAGCTTTCTTT	CSARQGTNTEAFF
TRBV5-1	TRBJ2-1	-	-	TGCGCCAGCAGCCCGGCGTTACAGGGTACCATAGATGAGCAGTTCTTC	CASSPALQGTIDEQFF
TRBV5-5	TRBJ1-6	-	many	TGTGCCAGCAGCTTGGAGAGGGCCTATAATTCACCCCTCCACTTT	CASSLERAYNSPLHF
TRBV7-2	TRBJ1-1	-	-	TGTGCCAGCAGCCCAGGGTCCACTATGAACACTGAAGCTTTCTTT	CASSPGSTMNTEAFF
TRBV6-6	TRBJ1-1	-	once	TGTGCCAGCAGTTATCATCCCAGACAGAACACTGAAGCTTTCTTT	CASSYHPRQNTEAFF
TRBV5-4	TRBJ2-3	TRBD1	few	TGTGCCAGCAGCCTGACAGGGCATACAGATACGCAGTATTTT	CASSLTGHTDTQYF
TRBV30	TRBJ2-1	TRBD1	-	TGTGCCTGGGGGGACAGCGCAGAATACAATGAGCAGTTCTTC	CAWGDSAEYNEQFF